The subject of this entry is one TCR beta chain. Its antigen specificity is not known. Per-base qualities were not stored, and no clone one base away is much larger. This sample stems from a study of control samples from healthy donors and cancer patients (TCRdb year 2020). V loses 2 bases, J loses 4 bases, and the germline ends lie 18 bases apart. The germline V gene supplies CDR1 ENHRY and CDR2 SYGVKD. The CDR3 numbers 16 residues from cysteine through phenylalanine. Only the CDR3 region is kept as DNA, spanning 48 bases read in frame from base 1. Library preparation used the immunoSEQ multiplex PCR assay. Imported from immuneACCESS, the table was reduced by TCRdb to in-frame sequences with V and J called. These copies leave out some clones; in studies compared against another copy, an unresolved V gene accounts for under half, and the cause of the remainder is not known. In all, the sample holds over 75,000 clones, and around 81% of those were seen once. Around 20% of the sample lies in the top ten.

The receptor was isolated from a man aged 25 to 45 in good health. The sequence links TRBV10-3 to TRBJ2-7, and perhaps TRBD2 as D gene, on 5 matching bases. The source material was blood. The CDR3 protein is CAISESTRGKGYEQYF. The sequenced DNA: TGTGCCATCAGTGAGAGCACACGGGGAAAAGGGTACGAGCAGTACTTC.